These 26 T cell receptor beta chains were all obtained from the same sample, sequenced in a study of post-analysis software for immune sequencing data. Researchers reported that TCR beta cDNA libraries carried unique molecular identifiers. TCRdb recomputed calls from the PCR reads with MiXCR, one row per CDR3 protein. Of over 150,000 distinct CDR3 sequences in the sample, about 36% were seen once. Sequences were derived from blood, sampled after autologous hematopoietic stem cell transplantation. Receptor source: a girl aged 5-17 years with multiple sclerosis.

This clonotype has just one count. The junction departs from the called germline gene at one end, perhaps through a read error. The chain couples TRBV9 to TRBJ1-2, with D tentatively TRBD1 (6 bases). This CDR3 has 13 residues. Germline loops: CDR1 SGDLS, CDR2 YYNGEE. DNA of the CDR3: TGTGCCGGCAGCGAGAGGAGGGGGAATGGCTACACCTTC. This gives the protein CAGSERRGNGYTF.

This clonotype was counted at least ten times. J is TRBJ2-5 and V is TRBV20-1; D gene unclear. The CDR3 is 13 residues long. Trimming stripped 5 bases from V and 0 bases from J, with 10 bases between. The germline V gene encodes CDR1 DFQATT and CDR2 SNEGSKA (reference sequence). As DNA, the CDR3 is TGCAGTGCTGAACTCGGGTACCAAGAGACCCAGTACTTC. It translates to CSAELGYQETQYF.

J is TRBJ2-1 and V is TRBV11-2; D is ambiguous. This CDR3 is 17 amino acids long. Germline V gives CDR1 SGHAT, CDR2 FQNNGV. Trimming took 5 bases from V and 0 from J, leaving 17 bases between them. The CDR3 region has the DNA TGTGCCAGCAGCAAAAGAGCACAGCCGAGCTCCTACAATGAGCAGTTCTTC. Its protein product is CASSKRAQPSSYNEQFF.

V is TRBV7-9 and J is TRBJ2-1; 7 bases agree with TRBD2. Per the germline V gene, CDR1 is SEHNR and CDR2 is FQNEAQ (reference sequence). This CDR3 has 12 amino acids. The CDR3 here is CAEQASGNEQFF. The DNA for the CDR3 is TGTGCAGAGCAGGCTAGCGGTAATGAGCAGTTCTTC. Filled out from reference TRBV7-9 and TRBJ2-1, the complete variable domain reads DTGVSQNPRHKITKRGQNVTFRCDPISEHNRLYWYRQTLGQGPEFLTYFQNEAQLEKSRLLSDRFSAERPKGSFSTLEIQRTEQGDSAMYLCAEQASGNEQFFGPGTRLTVL.

This clonotype was detected many times. The chain recombines TRBV7-8 with TRBJ2-5; 9 bases match TRBD1. The CDR3 contains 18 residues. Germline CDR1 SGHVS, CDR2 FQNEAQ. V was clipped by 0 bases and J by 7 bases; unmatched bases: 15. The CDR3 nucleotides read TGTGCCAGCAGCTTAGCCACCGGGACAGGGTTAACGGTGAGGACCCAGTACTTC. This codes for CASSLATGTGLTVRTQYF. Full variable domain (rest looked up from reference TRBV7-8 and TRBJ2-5): GAGVSQSPRYKVAKRGQDVALRCDPISGHVSLFWYQQALGQGPEFLTYFQNEAQLDKSGLPSDRFFAERPEGSVSTLKIQRTQQEDSAVYLCASSLATGTGLTVRTQYFGPGTRLLVL.

The CDR3 nucleotides read TGCAGCGTTACCACTAGCGGCTACAATGAGCAGTTCTTC. Protein: CSVTTSGYNEQFF. The rearrangement uses TRBV29-1 and TRBJ2-1; 8 bases line up with TRBD2. Per germline, CDR1 SQVTM and CDR2 ANQGSEA. This CDR3 region has 13 residues. Losses at the gene ends were 5 bases for V and 3 bases for J; bases not matched to a gene: 3.

This chain joins TRBV5-8 and TRBJ2-7; 7 positions match TRBD2. CDR3 length equals 13 residues. Germline lookup yields CDR1 SGHTS and CDR2 YDEGEE. Trimming cost V 4 bases and J 5 bases; bases outside gene matches: 6. CDR3 sequence: CASSRGLGDEQYF. For the CDR3, the DNA is TGTGCCAGCAGCCGCGGACTAGGCGACGAGCAGTACTTC.

There are a few counts of this clonotype. V usage is TRBV29-1 and J usage is TRBJ1-2, with D perhaps TRBD1 (6 bases). Germline V gene data show CDR1 as SQVTM and CDR2 as ANQGSEA. The V gene lost 4 bases and the J gene lost 7 bases, with 16 bases spanning the gap. The CDR3 length is 13 residues. The DNA of the CDR3 is TGCAGCGTTGTCCCCCCGGGGGCCGCTGGCTACACCTTC. Translated: CSVVPPGAAGYTF.

This clonotype was seen a handful of times. The rearrangement links TRBV10-3 to TRBJ1-2; a weak D match, TRBD1 (5 bases). CDR1 ENHRY and CDR2 SYGVKD come from the germline V gene. The V end lost 4 bases, the J end lost 3 bases, and 15 bases lay between the germline ends. The CDR3 consists of 15 residues. In nucleotides, the CDR3 is TGTGCCATCAGTGGGGGGAGGGACTGGGACTATGGCTACACCTTC. The encoded protein is CAISGGRDWDYGYTF.

This clonotype has only a few counts. The chain couples TRBV3-1 to TRBJ2-5; the D is unclear. CDR1 LGHDT and CDR2 YNNKEL come from the germline V gene (reference sequence). Between the trimmed V and J ends, which lost 3 bases and 2 bases, there was a span of 7 bases. The CDR3 consists of 13 residues. CDR3 region: CASSHGWQETQYF. In DNA form, the CDR3 reads TGTGCCAGCAGCCATGGATGGCAAGAGACCCAGTACTTC.

As for this clonotype: A much bigger clone sits one base away, suggesting this may be a read error. J is TRBJ2-3 and V is TRBV9; D ambiguous. Looked up from germline, CDR1 is SGDLS and CDR2 is YYNGEE. The CDR3 is 19 amino acids. The V gene lost 0 bases and the J gene lost 2 bases, with 22 bases spanning the gap. CDR3 region: CASSVGTRVPRRPTDTQYF. Here the CDR3 DNA reads TGTGCCAGCAGCGTAGGAACGAGAGTCCCCCGTCGACCCACAGATACGCAGTATTTT.

The chain joins TRBV3-1 to TRBJ1-2; D may be TRBD1 (5 bases). V lost 2 bases and J lost 5, with 18 bases in between. The CDR3 covers 16 residues. CDR1 is LGHDT and CDR2 is YNNKEL in the germline V gene (reference sequence). The CDR3: CASSQSRGDRTYGYTF. The CDR3 DNA is TGTGCCAGCAGCCAATCGAGGGGAGACCGGACTTATGGCTACACCTTC.

At least ten counts were recorded for this clonotype. J is TRBJ2-3 and V is TRBV5-1, with D perhaps TRBD1 (6 bases). The CDR3 runs to 15 residues. Germline V gene lookup returns CDR1 SGHRS and CDR2 YFSETQ. The V end lost 0 bases, the J end lost 2 bases, and 10 bases lay between the germline ends. CDR3 in amino acids: CASSLDQGTTDTQYF. In nucleotides, the CDR3 is TGCGCCAGCAGCTTGGATCAGGGGACCACAGATACGCAGTATTTT.

This clonotype was seen repeatedly, ten times or more. The J gene is TRBJ2-3, the V gene TRBV10-3, with 10 positions matching TRBD2. Germline V lookup: CDR1 ENHRY, CDR2 SYGVKD. V lost 10 bases, J lost 6 bases, and 10 bases stayed unmatched. CDR3 length: 14 residues. The chain's CDR3 is CATAGGSGRDTQYF. The CDR3 DNA reads TGTGCCACCGCAGGTGGTAGCGGGAGGGATACGCAGTATTTT.

The chain combines TRBV20-1 with TRBJ2-3, with D perhaps being TRBD1 or TRBD2 (5 bases each). CDR3 length equals 18 residues. With 0 bases removed from V and 2 bases from J, the gap between germline ends came to 21 bases. Germline V lookup: CDR1 DFQATT, CDR2 SNEGSKA (reference sequence). This CDR3 reads CSARDGTLMGSVTDTQYF. The DNA for the CDR3 is TGCAGTGCTAGAGATGGGACCCTCATGGGGTCGGTCACAGATACGCAGTATTTT.

This clonotype was picked up a small number of times. V gene TRBV10-2 combines with J gene TRBJ1-6; D is unclear. V lost 3 bases to trimming and J lost 0 bases, with 9 bases between them. The CDR3 length is 16 residues. Germline lookup yields CDR1 WSHSY and CDR2 SAAADI. CDR3 protein: CASSDPPSSYNSPLHF. The CDR3 DNA is TGCGCCAGCAGTGACCCCCCGAGCTCCTATAATTCACCCCTCCACTTT.

The rearrangement uses TRBV6-5 and TRBJ2-5; 7 positions match TRBD1. Germline V CDR1 and CDR2: MNHEY, SVGAGI. Trimming cost V 0 bases and J 4 bases; bases outside gene matches: 5. CDR3 length equals 15 residues. The CDR3 reads CASSYSTTGAETQYF. In nucleotides, the CDR3 is TGTGCCAGCAGTTACTCAACAACAGGGGCAGAGACCCAGTACTTC.

The V call is TRBV5-8, the J call TRBJ2-3; D is unclear. Looked up from germline, CDR1 is SGHTS and CDR2 is YDEGEE. CDR3 length equals 16 residues. Trimming stripped 1 base from V and 0 bases from J, with 12 bases between. CDR3 amino acids: CASSLNRFMSTDTQYF. CDR3 sequence (DNA): TGTGCCAGCAGCTTGAATCGGTTTATGAGCACAGATACGCAGTATTTT.

There are a few counts of this clonotype. The chain employs TRBV7-2 and TRBJ2-7; TRBD1 is a possible D gene (6 bases). This CDR3 spans 14 amino acids. Germline CDR1 is SGHTA and CDR2 is FQGNSA. V was pared by 2 bases and J by 5 bases, with 13 bases between. CDR3 residues: CASSLQGNSHEQYF. CDR3 DNA: TGTGCCAGCAGCTTACAGGGGAATTCGCACGAGCAGTACTTC.

Comments on this clonotype: A read error may be the cause here, since a much bigger clone is one base away. In DNA form, the CDR3 reads TGTGCCACGCGGCAGGAAGACTATGGCTACACCTTC. This translates into CATRQEDYGYTF. The chain joins TRBV10-3 to TRBJ1-2; D is uncertain. V gave up 10 bases and J gave up 3 bases, with 12 bases separating them. The CDR3 has 12 amino acids. Germline V gene sequence: CDR1 ENHRY, CDR2 SYGVKD.

The genes are TRBV10-3 and TRBJ1-1; D may be TRBD1 (5 bases). The CDR3 is 12 amino acids. Germline CDR1 reads ENHRY; CDR2 reads SYGVKD. The V end lost 4 bases, the J end lost 8 bases, and 11 bases lay between the germline ends. The CDR3 coding sequence is TGTGCCATCAGTGGGCGGGGCCTGGAAGCTTTCTTT. This sequence encodes CAISGRGLEAFF.

The rearrangement links TRBV10-3 to TRBJ1-2; D may be TRBD1 (5 bases). The germline V and J ends were trimmed by 4 bases and 0 bases, with 6 bases remaining between them. The CDR3 has 13 amino acids. CDR1 ENHRY and CDR2 SYGVKD come from the germline V gene. DNA of the CDR3: TGTGCCATCAGTGGACAGACTAACTATGGCTACACCTTC. Amino acid sequence: CAISGQTNYGYTF.

The chain combines TRBV4-3 with TRBJ2-3; 10 bases map to TRBD2. Losses at the gene ends were 2 bases for V and 1 base for J; bases not matched to a gene: 3. Germline V gene lookup returns CDR1 LGHNA and CDR2 YSLEER. The CDR3 contains 16 residues. Here the CDR3 reads CASSQISGGGTDTQYF. The CDR3 DNA sequence: TGCGCCAGCAGCCAAATAAGCGGGGGGGGCACAGATACGCAGTATTTT.

At least ten counts were recorded for this clonotype. The chain employs TRBV7-2 and TRBJ2-3, with TRBD1 as a possible D gene (5 bases). The CDR3 is 14 amino acids. Germline CDR1 SGHTA, CDR2 FQGNSA. V was clipped by 2 bases and J by 0 bases, with 6 bases between them. CDR3 amino acids: CASSLRTSTDTQYF. CDR3 sequence (DNA): TGTGCCAGCAGCTTAAGGACAAGCACAGATACGCAGTATTTT.

This chain connects TRBV14 to TRBJ2-1; no firm D call. V shed 0 bases and J shed 7 bases, with 13 bases lying between them. The CDR3 length is 15 residues. From germline, CDR1 is SGHDN and CDR2 FVKESK. DNA for the CDR3: TGTGCCAGCAGCCAAGATCTGGACCCAAGGAATGAGCAGTTCTTC. Translating it yields CASSQDLDPRNEQFF. Using reference TRBV14 and TRBJ2-1 for the parts outside the CDR3, the full variable domain is EAGVTQFPSHSVIEKGQTVTLRCDPISGHDNLYWYRRVMGKEIKFLLHFVKESKQDESGMPNNRFLAERTGGTYSTLKVQPAELEDSGVYFCASSQDLDPRNEQFFGPGTRLTVL.

The chain combines TRBV20-1 with TRBJ2-7, with D possibly matching TRBD1 (6 bases). This CDR3 is built from 13 residues. Germline values: CDR1 DFQATT, CDR2 SNEGSKA (reference sequence). The ends were cut back, 5 bases at V and 1 base at J, with 12 bases in the middle. CDR3 coding DNA: TGCAGTGCTGAGCTAGGGGGATCCTACGAGCAGTACTTC. Its translation is CSAELGGSYEQYF.